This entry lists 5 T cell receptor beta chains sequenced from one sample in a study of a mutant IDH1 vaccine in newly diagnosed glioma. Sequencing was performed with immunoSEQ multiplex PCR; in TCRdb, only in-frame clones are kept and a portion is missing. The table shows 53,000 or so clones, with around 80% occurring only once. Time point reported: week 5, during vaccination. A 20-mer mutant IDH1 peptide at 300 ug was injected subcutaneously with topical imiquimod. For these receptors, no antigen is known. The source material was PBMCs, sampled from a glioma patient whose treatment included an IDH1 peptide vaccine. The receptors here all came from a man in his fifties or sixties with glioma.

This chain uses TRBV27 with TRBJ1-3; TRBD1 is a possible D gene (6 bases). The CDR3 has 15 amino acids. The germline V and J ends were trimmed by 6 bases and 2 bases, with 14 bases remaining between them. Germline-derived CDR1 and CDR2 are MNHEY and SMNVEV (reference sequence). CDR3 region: CASSRGANTGNTIYF. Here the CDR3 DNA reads TGTGCCAGCAGCCGGGGGGCCAACACTGGAAACACCATATATTTT.

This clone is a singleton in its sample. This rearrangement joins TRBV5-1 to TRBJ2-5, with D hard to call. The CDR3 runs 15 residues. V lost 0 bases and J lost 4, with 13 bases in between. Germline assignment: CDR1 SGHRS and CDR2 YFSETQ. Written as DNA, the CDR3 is TGCGCCAGCAGCTTGGCCTCTGGCCCTGCAGAGACCCAGTACTTC. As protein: CASSLASGPAETQYF.

The CDR3 nucleotides are TGCGCCAGCAGCTTGGAGCGGGGATCGAATTCACCCCTCCACTTT. It encodes CASSLERGSNSPLHF. V gene TRBV5-1 combines with J gene TRBJ1-6; D is unresolved. CDR1 and CDR2 (germline): SGHRS, YFSETQ. The CDR3 loop spans 15 amino acids. V lost 0 bases, J lost 7 bases, and 11 bases lay in between.

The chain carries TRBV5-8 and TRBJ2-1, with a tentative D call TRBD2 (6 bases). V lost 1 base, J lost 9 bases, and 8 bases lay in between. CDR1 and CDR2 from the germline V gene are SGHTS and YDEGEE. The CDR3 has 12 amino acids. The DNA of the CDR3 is TGTGCCAGCAGCTTGCTGGGGGGTGAGCAGTTCTTC. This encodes CASSLLGGEQFF.

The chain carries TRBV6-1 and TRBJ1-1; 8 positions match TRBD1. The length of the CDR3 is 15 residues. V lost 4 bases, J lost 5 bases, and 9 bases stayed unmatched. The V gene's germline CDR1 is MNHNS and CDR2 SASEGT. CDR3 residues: CASSASDRVGTEAFF. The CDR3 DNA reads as TGTGCCAGCAGTGCTTCGGACAGGGTCGGAACTGAAGCTTTCTTT.